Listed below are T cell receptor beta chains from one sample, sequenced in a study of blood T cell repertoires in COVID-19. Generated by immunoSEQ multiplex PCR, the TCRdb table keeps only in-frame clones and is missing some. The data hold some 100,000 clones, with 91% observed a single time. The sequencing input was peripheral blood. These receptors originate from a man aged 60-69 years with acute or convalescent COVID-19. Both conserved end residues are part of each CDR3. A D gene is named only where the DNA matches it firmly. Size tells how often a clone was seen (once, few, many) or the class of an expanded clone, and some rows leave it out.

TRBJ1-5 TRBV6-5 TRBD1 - TGTGCCAGCAGCACAGGGGGGTTGGGCCAGCCCCAGCATTTT CASSTGGLGQPQHF
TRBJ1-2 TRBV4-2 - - TGTGCCAGCAGCCAAGATCTTGGCCTTCCAGCGGGAGGCTACACCTTC CASSQDLGLPAGGYTF
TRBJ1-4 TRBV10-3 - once TGTGCCATCAAGACAGACGGTAATGAAAAACTGTTTTTT CAIKTDGNEKLFF
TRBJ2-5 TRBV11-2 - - TGTGCCAGCAGCTTAGACAGGGTCCAAGAGACCCAGTACTTC CASSLDRVQETQYF
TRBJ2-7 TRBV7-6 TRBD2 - TGTGCCAGCAGCTTAGCGGGAGGGAGGGACTACGAGCAGTACTTC CASSLAGGRDYEQYF
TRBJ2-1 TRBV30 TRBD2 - TGTGCCTGGAGGAGAGGACTAGCGGGAGGGCTATTGGATGAGCAGTTCTTC CAWRRGLAGGLLDEQFF
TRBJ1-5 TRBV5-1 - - TGCGCCAGCAGCCTGGACATTTATAGCAATCAGCCCCAGCATTTT CASSLDIYSNQPQHF
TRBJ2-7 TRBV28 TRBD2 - TGTGCCAGCAGTTTGTCCTTGATACTAGCGGGAGTCGAGCAGTACTTC CASSLSLILAGVEQYF
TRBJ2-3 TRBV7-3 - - TGTGCCAGCAGTTCCGGGATGGGTACGCAGTATTTT CASSSGMGTQYF
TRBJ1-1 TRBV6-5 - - TGTGCCAGCAGCCCACTTGAGAACACTGAAGCTTTCTTT CASSPLENTEAFF
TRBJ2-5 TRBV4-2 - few TGTGCCAGCAGCCAAGATACTAGCCGAGAGACCCAGTACTTC CASSQDTSRETQYF
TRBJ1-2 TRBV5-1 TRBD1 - TGCGCCAGCAGCGGCCCGGACAGGGGGCATTATGGCTACACCTTC CASSGPDRGHYGYTF
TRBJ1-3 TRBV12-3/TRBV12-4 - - TGTGCCAGCAATGGACAGCTCAGAAACACCATATATTTT CASNGQLRNTIYF
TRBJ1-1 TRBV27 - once TGTGCCAGCAGGACCCTCGGGACACCGAACACTGAAGCTTTCTTT CASRTLGTPNTEAFF
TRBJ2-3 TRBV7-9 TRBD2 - TGTGCCAGCACCAGGACTAGCGCTGATACGCAGTATTTT CASTRTSADTQYF
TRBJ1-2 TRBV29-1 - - TGCAGCGTTCTTCCGACCGAGGATGGCTACACCTTC CSVLPTEDGYTF
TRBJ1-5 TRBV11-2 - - TGTGCCAGCAGCGAGAGACAGGCTGCGGGTCAGCCCCAGCATTTT CASSERQAAGQPQHF
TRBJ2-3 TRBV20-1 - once TGCAGTGCTAGTGGCTGGCCCACAGATACGCAGTATTTT CSASGWPTDTQYF
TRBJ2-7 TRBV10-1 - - TGCGCCAGCAGGGACAAGTCCTACGAGCAGTACTTC CASRDKSYEQYF
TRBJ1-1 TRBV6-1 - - TGTGCCAGCAGTGAAGGATGGACGGGGGTCACTGAAGCTTTCTTT CASSEGWTGVTEAFF
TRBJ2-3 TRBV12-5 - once TGTGCTAGTGGTTACAGTCTCGCCACAGATACGCAGTATTTT CASGYSLATDTQYF
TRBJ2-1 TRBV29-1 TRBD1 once TGCAGCGTAAACATCCCCAGGGGGATTAACAATGAGCAGTTCTTC CSVNIPRGINNEQFF
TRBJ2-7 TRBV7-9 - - TGTGCCAGCGGAGACGGCTCCTACGAGCAGTACTTC CASGDGSYEQYF
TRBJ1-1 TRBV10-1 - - TGCGCCAGCAGTGGACAGATGAACACTGAAGCTTTCTTT CASSGQMNTEAFF
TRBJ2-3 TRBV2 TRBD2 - TGTGCCAGCGACCTATTAGCGGGCCCCAGCACAGATACGCAGTATTTT CASDLLAGPSTDTQYF
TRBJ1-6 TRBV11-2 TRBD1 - TGTGCCAGCAGCCCAGGGACAGGCGGGAATTCACCCCTCCACTTT CASSPGTGGNSPLHF
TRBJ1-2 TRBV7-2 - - TGTGCCAGCAGCTTAGGCCCGGTAGTCCCTACTAACTATGGCTACACCTTC CASSLGPVVPTNYGYTF
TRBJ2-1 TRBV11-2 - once TGTGCCAGCAGCTTGGAGCGGTACAATGAGCAGTTCTTC CASSLERYNEQFF
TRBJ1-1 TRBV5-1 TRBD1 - TGCGCCAGCAGCTTGGCGGGACAGAAGAACACTGAAGCTTTCTTT CASSLAGQKNTEAFF